By sample fraction, the clone carrying this TCR beta chain is medium-sized (0.01 to 0.1%). After constant-region reverse-primer amplification, full-length variable regions underwent semi-nested PCR with Nested Universal Primer A. A single record per CDR3 protein comes from TCRdb applying MiXCR to the 5' RACE reads. The table records about 8,600 distinct CDR3 sequences, roughly 15% of them present only once. V lost 1 base, J lost 6 bases, and 10 bases lay in between. CDR1 and CDR2 (germline): SGHDN, FVKESK. This CDR3 is 14 amino acids long. The chain is built from TRBV14 and TRBJ2-1, with D uncertain. The TCR sequence derives from a female donor with breast cancer. Sample: memory CD4+ T cells sorted from blood. Subset of the sample: memory CD4+ T cells, CD4+CD45RO+CD25-. CDR3 nucleotide sequence: TGTGCCAGCAGCCAAGCATCGGGTTTCAATGAGCAGTTCTTC. Translation gives CASSQASGFNEQFF.